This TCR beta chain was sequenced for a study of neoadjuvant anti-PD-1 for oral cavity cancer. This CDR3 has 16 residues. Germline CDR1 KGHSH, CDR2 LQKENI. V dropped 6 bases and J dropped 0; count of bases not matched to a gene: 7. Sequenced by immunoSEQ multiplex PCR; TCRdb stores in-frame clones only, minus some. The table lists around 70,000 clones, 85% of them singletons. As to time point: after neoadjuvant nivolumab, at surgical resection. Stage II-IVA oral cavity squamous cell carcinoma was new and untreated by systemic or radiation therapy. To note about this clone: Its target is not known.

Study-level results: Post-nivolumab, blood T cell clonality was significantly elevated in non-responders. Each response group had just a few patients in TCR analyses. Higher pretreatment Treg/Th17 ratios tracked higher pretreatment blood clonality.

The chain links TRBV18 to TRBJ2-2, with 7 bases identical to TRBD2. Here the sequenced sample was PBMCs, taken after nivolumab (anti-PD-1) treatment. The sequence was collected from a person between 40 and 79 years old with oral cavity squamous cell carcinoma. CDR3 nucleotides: TGTGCCAGCTCTCAACTAGCGCCCGCGAACACCGGGGAGCTGTTTTTT. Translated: CASSQLAPANTGELFF.